Below are 30 T cell receptor beta chains sequenced from a single sample in a study of T cells in localized non-small cell lung cancer. Profiled with immunoSEQ multiplex PCR; TCRdb holds only in-frame clones, not every one. The table lists 55,000 to 65,000 clones, roughly nine tenths of them singletons. The specimen comprised peripheral blood, sampled before any cancer treatment. The receptors here all came from a man aged 40 to 70 with stage I lung adenocarcinoma.

This rearrangement joins TRBV27 to TRBJ2-3, with 10 bases matching TRBD1. CDR1 and CDR2 from the germline V gene are MNHEY and SMNVEV (reference sequence). The CDR3 has 13 residues. Trimming removed 8 bases from V and 3 bases from J; junction bases left unmatched: 2. CDR3 protein: CASRTGGTDTQYF. As DNA, the CDR3 is TGTGCCAGCCGGACAGGGGGAACAGATACGCAGTATTTT.

The chain uses TRBV28 and TRBJ2-5; 8 nucleotides line up with TRBD1. The CDR3 spans 15 residues. The V gene's germline CDR1 is MDHEN and CDR2 SYDVKM. The J segment lost 4 bases and the V segment lost 2 bases, leaving 6 bases of the junction unmatched. The CDR3 spells CASSLPGTGPETQYF. The CDR3 bases are TGTGCCAGCAGTTTACCGGGGACAGGCCCAGAGACCCAGTACTTC.

This clone was counted between two and nine times. The rearrangement joins TRBV6-1 to TRBJ2-4; D gene unclear. CDR1 is MNHNS and CDR2 is SASEGT in the germline V gene. Trimming took 2 bases from V and 15 from J, leaving 11 bases between them. The CDR3 runs to 11 residues. In nucleotides, the CDR3 is TGTGCCAGCAGTGAAAGGCTTCACCCGTACTTC. Encoded protein: CASSERLHPYF.

This sequence joins TRBV15 and TRBJ2-2; TRBD2 agrees at 10 bases. Trimming at V came to 4 bases and at J to 5 bases, leaving 4 bases not matched to a gene. This CDR3 comprises 15 residues. Germline lookup yields CDR1 LNHNV and CDR2 YYDKDF (reference sequence). The CDR3 spells CATSILAGVTGELFF. In DNA form, the CDR3 reads TGTGCCACCAGCATCCTAGCGGGAGTTACCGGGGAGCTGTTTTTT. Filled out from reference TRBV15 and TRBJ2-2, the complete variable domain reads DAMVIQNPRYQVTQFGKPVTLSCSQTLNHNVMYWYQQKSSQAPKLLFHYYDKDFNNEADTPDNFQSRRPNTSFCFLDIRSPGLGDTAMYLCATSILAGVTGELFFGEGSRLTVL.

The CDR3 coding sequence is TGCGCCAGCAGCTTGTGGCAGGAATCCTACGAGCAGTACTTC. Translated, it gives CASSLWQESYEQYF. The chain links TRBV5-1 to TRBJ2-7; D not resolved. The germline gives CDR1 SGHRS, CDR2 YFSETQ. The ends were cut back, 1 base at V and 1 base at J, with 9 bases in the middle. The CDR3 runs to 14 residues.

CDR3 protein: CASSRDRGSVDEKLFF. CDR3 DNA: TGTGCCAGCAGCAGGGACAGGGGCTCAGTCGATGAAAAACTGTTTTTT. This chain uses TRBV7-9 with TRBJ1-4, with 10 nucleotides matching TRBD1. The CDR3 runs to 16 residues. In germline, CDR1 is SEHNR, CDR2 FQNEAQ (reference sequence). Germline trimming cut 5 bases from V and 6 bases from J; bases unmatched to any gene: 9.

The genes are TRBV11-2 and TRBJ1-1; D is unclear. CDR3 size: 13 residues. Germline CDR1 is SGHAT and CDR2 is FQNNGV. V lost 6 bases, J lost 0 bases, and 8 bases lay in between. The CDR3 loop reads CASSLYLNTEAFF. CDR3 bases: TGTGCCAGCAGTCTATATCTGAACACTGAAGCTTTCTTT. Based on the CDR3 plus reference TRBV11-2 and TRBJ1-1, the full variable domain is EAGVAQSPRYKIIEKRQSVAFWCNPISGHATLYWYQQILGQGPKLLIQFQNNGVVDDSQLPKDRFSAERLKGVDSTLKIQPAKLEDSAVYLCASSLYLNTEAFFGQGTRLTVV.

This clone was seen once. The genes are TRBV6-5 and TRBJ2-7; tentative D call: TRBD2 (6 bases). Germline V gene lookup returns CDR1 MNHEY and CDR2 SVGAGI. This CDR3 has 13 amino acids. Between the trimmed V and J ends, which lost 6 bases and 5 bases, there was a span of 14 bases. The CDR3 loop is CASRRLGGDEQYF. The CDR3 DNA is TGTGCCAGCAGGCGACTAGGAGGGGACGAGCAGTACTTC.

V is TRBV21-1 and J is TRBJ1-5; the table assigns TRBD1, which was not confirmed against the DNA. TRBV21-1 is described as a pseudogene. The CDR3 length is 18 residues. CDR3 DNA: TGTGCCAGCAGCAAAGTCGGGACAGGGGGCTCTCCCGGTAGTCCCCAGCATTTT. Translating it yields CASSKVGTGGSPGSPQHF.

This chain joins TRBV5-6 and TRBJ2-3, with D possibly TRBD2 on 6 matching bases. Germline CDR1 SGHDT, CDR2 YYEEEE. Trimming removed 3 bases from V and 2 bases from J, with 16 bases in between. The length of the CDR3 is 16 residues. CDR3 residues: CASSSMTRIYTDTQYF. Here the CDR3 DNA reads TGTGCCAGCAGCTCGATGACTAGGATTTACACAGATACGCAGTATTTT.

V is TRBV18 and J is TRBJ1-1; D might be TRBD1 (5 bases). This CDR3 contains 15 residues. With 2 bases removed from V and 6 bases from J, the gap between germline ends came to 16 bases. Germline V gene data show CDR1 as KGHSH and CDR2 as LQKENI. The CDR3 loop is CASSPYLGVGAEAFF. CDR3 sequence (DNA): TGTGCCAGCTCACCATACTTGGGGGTTGGAGCTGAAGCTTTCTTT.

J is TRBJ2-3 and V is TRBV7-9; 10 bases line up with TRBD2. This CDR3 has 15 residues. Germline V gene data show CDR1 as SEHNR and CDR2 as FQNEAQ (reference sequence). V lost 7 bases to trimming and J lost 4 bases; unmatched junction nucleotides: 8. CDR3 nucleotide sequence: TGTGCCAGCACCGACCGAGCGGGAGGGTCAGATACGCAGTATTTT. This translates into CASTDRAGGSDTQYF.

This clone was seen just once. The CDR3 protein is CASSLIVGEGQYF. In nucleotides, the CDR3 is TGTGCCAGCAGCTTAATAGTGGGGGAAGGCCAGTACTTC. This sequence joins TRBV7-3 and TRBJ2-5, with D tentatively TRBD1 or TRBD2 (5 bases each). The CDR3 totals 13 residues. Trimming removed 1 base at V and 10 bases at J, with 13 bases between. Germline loops: CDR1 SGHTA, CDR2 FQGTGA. Variable domain in full (rest from reference TRBV7-3 and TRBJ2-5): GAGVSQTPSNKVTEKGKYVELRCDPISGHTALYWYRQSLGQGPEFLIYFQGTGAADDSGLPNDRFFAVRPEGSVSTLKIQRTERGDSAVYLCASSLIVGEGQYFGPGTRLLVL.

The CDR3: CASSSIMNTEAFF. CDR3 coding DNA: TGTGCCAGCAGTTCCATCATGAACACTGAAGCTTTCTTT. The genes are TRBV2 and TRBJ1-1; unclear D gene. The CDR3 spans 13 residues. V was pared by 5 bases and J by 0 bases, with 7 bases between. Germline CDR1 is SNHLY and CDR2 is FYNNEI.

This sequence joins TRBV7-6 and TRBJ1-4; the D gene is possibly TRBD1 (6 bases). Germline values: CDR1 SGHVS, CDR2 FNYEAQ. Trimming left V 0 bases short and J 4 bases short, with 24 bases between. The CDR3 length is 20 residues. The CDR3 nucleotides are TGTGCCAGCAGCTTAGCACTTGCACCCTTTCACAGGGAGATTAATGAAAAACTGTTTTTT. This codes for CASSLALAPFHREINEKLFF.

The J gene is TRBJ2-5, the V gene TRBV2; no clear D. This CDR3 is built from 12 residues. Trimming left V 2 bases short and J 6 bases short, with 7 bases between. Looked up from germline, CDR1 is SNHLY and CDR2 is FYNNEI. The CDR3 protein is CASSESWKTQYF. The DNA of the CDR3 is TGTGCCAGCAGTGAATCGTGGAAGACCCAGTACTTC.

This clone was seen more than once but under ten times. The rearrangement joins TRBV6-1 to TRBJ2-2; the D gene is possibly TRBD2 (6 bases). V lost 2 bases to trimming and J lost 3 bases, with 13 bases between them. CDR3 size: 16 residues. Germline V gene sequence: CDR1 MNHNS, CDR2 SASEGT. This chain's CDR3 is CASSELGGRHTGELFF. CDR3 bases: TGTGCCAGCAGTGAACTTGGGGGGAGGCACACCGGGGAGCTGTTTTTT.

J is TRBJ2-7 and V is TRBV11-2, with TRBD2 identical over 10 bases. With V trimmed by 6 bases and J by 1 base, 3 bases remained unmatched. The length of the CDR3 is 14 residues. Per the germline V gene, CDR1 is SGHAT and CDR2 is FQNNGV. CDR3 loop: CASRASGGSYEQYF. CDR3 DNA: TGTGCCAGCAGGGCTAGCGGGGGTTCCTACGAGCAGTACTTC.

The chain carries TRBV6-5 and TRBJ2-1; the match to TRBD2 covers 9 bases. Germline V gene sequence: CDR1 MNHEY, CDR2 SVGAGI. The CDR3 is made up of 15 amino acids. J lost 10 bases, V lost 11 bases, and 18 bases had no gene match. Here the CDR3 reads CADSTKSGTSREQFF. CDR3 sequence (DNA): TGTGCCGACTCAACGAAGTCCGGGACTAGCAGGGAGCAGTTCTTC.

The chain links TRBV28 to TRBJ2-7, with D possibly being TRBD2 (5 bases). The germline V and J ends were trimmed by 11 bases and 0 bases, with 14 bases remaining between them. The CDR3 totals 13 residues. Germline assignment: CDR1 MDHEN and CDR2 SYDVKM. The CDR3 protein is CAGAEGGSYEQYF. CDR3 DNA sequence: TGTGCCGGAGCTGAGGGCGGCTCCTACGAGCAGTACTTC.

The chain links TRBV6-5 to TRBJ2-6; D perhaps matches TRBD2 (6 bases). This CDR3 contains 16 residues. Between the trimmed V and J ends, which lost 2 bases and 4 bases, there was a span of 12 bases. Per the germline V gene, CDR1 is MNHEY and CDR2 is SVGAGI. CDR3 protein: CASSYRRVTGANVLTF. DNA for the CDR3: TGTGCCAGCAGTTACAGGAGGGTAACCGGGGCCAACGTCCTGACTTTC.

The chain is built from TRBV10-2 and TRBJ1-2, with D unresolved. V dropped 3 bases and J dropped 8 bases, with 13 bases sitting between them. The CDR3 loop spans 13 amino acids. Germline V gives CDR1 WSHSY, CDR2 SAAADI. The CDR3 region has the DNA TGCGCCAGCAGTGAAGGTGGGCCGAACGGCTACACCTTC. Amino acids: CASSEGGPNGYTF.

V and J are TRBV6-5 and TRBJ2-5; TRBD2 matches 7 bases. Germline CDR1 is MNHEY and CDR2 is SVGAGI. The V gene end was trimmed by 2 bases and the J gene end by 2 bases; junction bases not matched to a gene: 2. This CDR3 spans 14 amino acids. The CDR3 bases are TGTGCCAGCAGTTACGGGGGGGGACAAGAGACCCAGTACTTC. Encoded protein: CASSYGGGQETQYF.

The gene calls are TRBV7-9 and TRBJ2-7; tentatively, D is TRBD2 (6 bases). The CDR3 totals 13 residues. Germline V gene sequence: CDR1 SEHNR, CDR2 FQNEAQ (reference sequence). V lost 1 base, J lost 6 bases, and 10 bases lay in between. This CDR3 reads CASSLGGGSEQYF. The CDR3 DNA follows: TGTGCCAGCAGCTTAGGTGGGGGGAGCGAGCAGTACTTC.

The count of this clone is one. V is TRBV9 and J is TRBJ2-2; TRBD2 matches at 9 bases. This CDR3 region has 15 residues. The junction had 6 bases not matched to a gene; V was cut back by 3 bases and J by 6 bases. Germline V gives CDR1 SGDLS, CDR2 YYNGEE. Written as DNA, the CDR3 is TGTGCCAGCAGCGAGCGGGAGGCCGACGCCGGGGAGCTGTTTTTT. It encodes CASSEREADAGELFF.

Here the CDR3 reads CASIGLADSTDTQYF. For the CDR3, the DNA is TGTGCCAGCATCGGACTAGCGGATAGCACAGATACGCAGTATTTT. V usage is TRBV2 and J usage is TRBJ2-3, with 10 nucleotides matching TRBD2. CDR1 and CDR2 from the germline V gene are SNHLY and FYNNEI. V shed 7 bases and J 0 bases; nucleotides not matched to a gene: 4. This CDR3 has 15 residues.

This clone has only one observation. V gene TRBV6-5 combines with J gene TRBJ1-5; the D is unclear. The CDR3 has 13 residues. Germline CDR1 reads MNHEY; CDR2 reads SVGAGI. Deletions cut 4 bases from V and 6 bases from J, with 10 bases between. The CDR3 nucleotides are TGTGCCAGCAGTTGGGGTGGTCGTCAGCCCCAGCATTTT. Its protein is CASSWGGRQPQHF.

This clone was found once. V gene TRBV30 combines with J gene TRBJ2-2; D is possibly TRBD2 (6 bases). This CDR3 comprises 15 residues. CDR1 is GTSNPN, CDR2 SVGIG, per germline (reference sequence). V lost 3 bases and J lost 5, with 16 bases in between. The CDR3 is CAWSPLGLSTGELFF. The CDR3 region has the DNA TGTGCCTGGAGCCCCTTGGGACTCAGTACCGGGGAGCTGTTTTTT.

J is TRBJ1-3 and V is TRBV9; unclear D gene. Deletions cut 0 bases from V and 0 bases from J, with 7 bases between. CDR3 size: 15 residues. Germline values: CDR1 SGDLS, CDR2 YYNGEE. The CDR3 is CASSVDPGSGNTIYF. The CDR3 DNA reads as TGTGCCAGCAGCGTAGACCCGGGCTCTGGAAACACCATATATTTT.

The chain couples TRBV7-8 to TRBJ1-1; D perhaps matches TRBD1 (6 bases). The germline gives CDR1 SGHVS, CDR2 FQNEAQ. Trimming took 5 bases from V and 0 from J, leaving 13 bases between them. The CDR3 sequence is 15 residues long. The CDR3 sequence is CASSLMDRMNTEAFF. The CDR3 region has the DNA TGTGCCAGCAGCCTAATGGACAGAATGAACACTGAAGCTTTCTTT.